Below, one T cell receptor (beta chain) is given with its context. The table came from immunoSEQ multiplex PCR; TCRdb's copy has only in-frame clones and leaves some out. The top ten hold around 2.1% of the sample, which has approximately 160,000 clones, approximately 90% seen once. The data were taken from a study of T cell responses to AZD1222 COVID-19 vaccine. Trimming at V came to 3 bases and at J to 7 bases, leaving 12 bases not matched to a gene. CDR3 size: 15 residues. Germline loops: CDR1 SGDLS, CDR2 YYNGEE. The source was peripheral blood, collected on day 0 of AZD1222 vaccination. The chain combines TRBV9 with TRBJ1-2, with 7 nucleotides matching TRBD1. The receptor was derived from an adult in good health. CDR3 residues: CASSGAPGGKRGYTF. The DNA of the CDR3 is TGTGCCAGCAGCGGAGCCCCAGGGGGGAAGCGTGGCTACACCTTC.